One T cell receptor beta chain is described in this entry. What it recognizes is unknown. Produced via immunoSEQ multiplex PCR; TCRdb's table is partial and in-frame only. The sample lists some 9,300 clones, around 80% seen once, with roughly 2.5% in the top ten. V was clipped by 5 bases and J by 6 bases, with 14 bases between them. The CDR3 is made up of 13 amino acids. Germline assignment: CDR1 MDHEN and CDR2 SYDVKM. Allogeneic regulatory or mature dendritic cells were co-cultured for approximately 5 days with CFSE-labeled sorted T cells at 1:10. The data derive from a study of regulatory dendritic cells for organ transplantation. The study's findings and limits: Memory CD8+ T cells were the most oligoclonal; naive cells were highly diverse.

The sequence was collected from a human donor in good health. What was sequenced was memory CD4+ T cells from blood cultured with dendritic cells. As for subset: CD45RO+ memory T cells. This chain joins TRBV28 and TRBJ2-7; weak D call: TRBD2 (5 bases). Here the CDR3 reads CASSGRGISEQYF. The DNA for the CDR3 is TGTGCCAGCAGTGGTCGAGGGATATCCGAGCAGTACTTC. Filled out from reference TRBV28 and TRBJ2-7, the complete variable domain reads DVKVTQSSRYLVKRTGEKVFLECVQDMDHENMFWYRQDPGLGLRLIYFSYDVKMKEKGDIPEGYSVSREKKERFSLILESASTNQTSMYLCASSGRGISEQYFGPGTRLTVT.